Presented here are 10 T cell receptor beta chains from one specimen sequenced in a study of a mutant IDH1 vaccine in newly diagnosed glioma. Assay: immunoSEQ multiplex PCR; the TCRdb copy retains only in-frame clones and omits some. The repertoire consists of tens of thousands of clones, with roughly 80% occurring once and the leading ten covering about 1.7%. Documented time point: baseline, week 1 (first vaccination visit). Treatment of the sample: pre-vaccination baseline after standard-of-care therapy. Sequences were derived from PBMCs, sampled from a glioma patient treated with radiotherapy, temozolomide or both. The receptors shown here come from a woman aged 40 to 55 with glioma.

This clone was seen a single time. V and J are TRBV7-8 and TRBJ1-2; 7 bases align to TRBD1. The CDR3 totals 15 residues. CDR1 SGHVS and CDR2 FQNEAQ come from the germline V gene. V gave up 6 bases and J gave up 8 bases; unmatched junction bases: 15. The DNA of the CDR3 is TGTGCCAGCAGTTCCCCTCAAGGGGGCAGTGAGGGCTACACCTTC. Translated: CASSSPQGGSEGYTF.

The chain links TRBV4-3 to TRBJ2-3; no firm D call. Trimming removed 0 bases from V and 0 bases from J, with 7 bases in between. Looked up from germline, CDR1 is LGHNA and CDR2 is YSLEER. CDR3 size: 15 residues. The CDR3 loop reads CASSQDRASTDTQYF. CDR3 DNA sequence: TGCGCCAGCAGCCAAGATCGGGCTAGCACAGATACGCAGTATTTT.

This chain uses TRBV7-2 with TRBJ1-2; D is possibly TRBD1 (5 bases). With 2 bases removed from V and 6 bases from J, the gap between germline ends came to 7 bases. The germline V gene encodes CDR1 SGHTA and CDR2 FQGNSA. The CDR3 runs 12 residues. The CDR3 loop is CASSLRGDGYTF. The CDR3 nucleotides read TGTGCCAGCAGCTTACGAGGGGATGGCTACACCTTC.

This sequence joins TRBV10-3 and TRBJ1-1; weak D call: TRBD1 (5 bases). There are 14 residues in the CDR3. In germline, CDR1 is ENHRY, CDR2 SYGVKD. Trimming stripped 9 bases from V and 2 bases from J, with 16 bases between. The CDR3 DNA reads TGTGCCATTCAGGGACGCCGGGGTAACACTGAAGCTTTCTTT. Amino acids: CAIQGRRGNTEAFF.

The CDR3 nucleotides read TGCGCCAGCAGCTTGGGAGGGACAGGGGGTCGGGAGTACTTC. Protein product: CASSLGGTGGREYF. The chain recombines TRBV5-1 with TRBJ2-7; 11 bases are a match to TRBD1. V dropped 0 bases and J dropped 11; count of bases not matched to a gene: 7. The CDR3 sequence is 14 residues long. The germline V gene encodes CDR1 SGHRS and CDR2 YFSETQ. The whole variable domain, filled in from reference TRBV5-1 and TRBJ2-7, reads KAGVTQTPRYLIKTRGQQVTLSCSPISGHRSVSWYQQTPGQGLQFLFEYFSETQRNKGNFPGRFSGRQFSNSRSEMNVSTLELGDSALYLCASSLGGTGGREYFGPGTRLTVT.

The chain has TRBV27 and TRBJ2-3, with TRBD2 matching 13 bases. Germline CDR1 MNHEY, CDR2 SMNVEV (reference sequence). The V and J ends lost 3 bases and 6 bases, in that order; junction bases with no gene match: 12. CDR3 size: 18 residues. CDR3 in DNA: TGTGCCAGCAGTTTGGTGGGGGGAACTAGCGGGGGGGCGGATACGCAGTATTTT. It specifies CASSLVGGTSGGADTQYF.

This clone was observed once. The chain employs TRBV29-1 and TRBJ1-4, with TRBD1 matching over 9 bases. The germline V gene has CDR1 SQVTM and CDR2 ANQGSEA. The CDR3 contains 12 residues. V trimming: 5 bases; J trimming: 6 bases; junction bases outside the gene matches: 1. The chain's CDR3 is CSVWDRDEKLFF. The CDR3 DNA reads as TGCAGCGTTTGGGACAGGGATGAAAAACTGTTTTTT. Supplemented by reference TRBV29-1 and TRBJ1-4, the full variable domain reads SAVISQKPSRDICQRGTSLTIQCQVDSQVTMMFWYRQQPGQSLTLIATANQGSEATYESGFVIDKFPISRPNLTFSTLTVSNMSPEDSSIYLCSVWDRDEKLFFGSGTQLSVL.

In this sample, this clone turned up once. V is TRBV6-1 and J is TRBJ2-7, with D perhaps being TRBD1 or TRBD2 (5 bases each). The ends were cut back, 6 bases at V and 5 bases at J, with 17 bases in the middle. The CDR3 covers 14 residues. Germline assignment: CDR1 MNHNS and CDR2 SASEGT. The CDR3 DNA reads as TGTGCCAGCAGGAGGGAATCAGGGATGGACGAGCAGTACTTC. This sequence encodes CASRRESGMDEQYF.

CDR3 sequence reads: CSVESWPQYF. Written as DNA, the CDR3 is TGCAGCGTTGAAAGCTGGCCCCAGTACTTC. The V and J genes are TRBV29-1 and TRBJ2-5, with D unresolved. This CDR3 is built from 10 residues. The V and J ends lost 2 bases and 9 bases respectively, with 7 bases between them. The germline CDR1 and CDR2 sequences are SQVTM and ANQGSEA.

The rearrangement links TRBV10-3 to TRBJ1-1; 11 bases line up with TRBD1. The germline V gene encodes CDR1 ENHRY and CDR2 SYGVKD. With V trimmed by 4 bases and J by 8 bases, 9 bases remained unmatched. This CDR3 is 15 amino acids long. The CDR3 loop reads CAISAGQGGGTEAFF. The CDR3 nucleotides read TGTGCCATCAGTGCGGGACAGGGGGGAGGAACCGAAGCTTTCTTT.